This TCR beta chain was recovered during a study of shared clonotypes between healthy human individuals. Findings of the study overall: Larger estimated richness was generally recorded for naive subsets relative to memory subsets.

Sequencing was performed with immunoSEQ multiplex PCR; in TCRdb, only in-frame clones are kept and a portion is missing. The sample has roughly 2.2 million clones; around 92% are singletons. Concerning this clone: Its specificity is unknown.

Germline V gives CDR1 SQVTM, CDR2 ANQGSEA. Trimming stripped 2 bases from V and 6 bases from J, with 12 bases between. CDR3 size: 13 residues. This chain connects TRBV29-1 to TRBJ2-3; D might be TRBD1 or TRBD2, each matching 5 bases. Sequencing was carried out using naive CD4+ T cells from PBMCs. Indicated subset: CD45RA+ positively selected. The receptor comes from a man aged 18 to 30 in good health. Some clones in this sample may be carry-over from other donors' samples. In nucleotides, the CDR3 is TGCAGCGTTGAACGGGACCCAGGGGATACGCAGTATTTT. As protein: CSVERDPGDTQYF.